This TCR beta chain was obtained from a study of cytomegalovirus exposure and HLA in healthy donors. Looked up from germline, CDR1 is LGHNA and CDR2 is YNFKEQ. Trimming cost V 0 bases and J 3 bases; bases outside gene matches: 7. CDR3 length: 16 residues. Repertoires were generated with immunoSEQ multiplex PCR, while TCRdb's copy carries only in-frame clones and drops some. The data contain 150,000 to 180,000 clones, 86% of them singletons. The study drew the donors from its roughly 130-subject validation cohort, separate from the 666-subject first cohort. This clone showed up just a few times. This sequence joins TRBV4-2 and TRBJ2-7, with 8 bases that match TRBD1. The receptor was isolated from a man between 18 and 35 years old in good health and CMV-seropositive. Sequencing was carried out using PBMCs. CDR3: CASSQDPTGGFYEQYF. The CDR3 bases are TGTGCCAGCAGCCAAGATCCCACAGGGGGTTTCTACGAGCAGTACTTC.